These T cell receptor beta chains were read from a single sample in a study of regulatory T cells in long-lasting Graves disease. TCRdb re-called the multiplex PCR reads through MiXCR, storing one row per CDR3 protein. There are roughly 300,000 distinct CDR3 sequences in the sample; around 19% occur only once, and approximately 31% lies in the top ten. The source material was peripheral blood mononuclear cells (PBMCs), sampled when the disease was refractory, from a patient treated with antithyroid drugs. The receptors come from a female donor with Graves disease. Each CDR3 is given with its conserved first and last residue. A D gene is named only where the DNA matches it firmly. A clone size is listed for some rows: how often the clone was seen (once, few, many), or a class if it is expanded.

CDR3: CASSLERRTGGYSPLHF; DNA: TGTGCCAGCAGCTTAGAGAGGCGGACAGGGGGTTATTCACCCCTCCACTTT; V: TRBV7-2; size: -; J: TRBJ1-6; D: TRBD1
CDR3: CASSPGHLTSGSPLHF; DNA: TGCGCCAGCAGTCCGGGACACCTCACTTCGGGGTCACCCCTCCACTTT; V: TRBV5-1; size: many; J: TRBJ1-6; D: -
CDR3: CASSSVDRAGYDGYTF; DNA: TGTGCCAGCAGTTCAGTGGACAGGGCAGGATACGATGGCTACACCTTC; V: TRBV6-5; size: few; J: TRBJ1-2; D: TRBD1
CDR3: CASSGGRNTGELFF; DNA: TGTGCCAGCAGCGGGGGCCGGAACACCGGGGAGCTGTTTTTT; V: TRBV13; size: many; J: TRBJ2-2; D: -
CDR3: CAIRTTGTSSYEQYF; DNA: TGTGCCATCAGAACCACAGGTACTAGCTCCTACGAGCAGTACTTC; V: TRBV10-3; size: -; J: TRBJ2-7; D: -
CDR3: CASSVGLGDQPQHF; DNA: TGTGCCAGCAGCGTAGGCCTGGGCGATCAGCCCCAGCATTTT; V: TRBV9; size: few; J: TRBJ1-5; D: -
CDR3: CASSQDTLNYGYTF; DNA: TGTGCCAGCAGCCAAGACACCTTAAACTATGGCTACACCTTC; V: TRBV4-2; size: -; J: TRBJ1-2; D: -
CDR3: CASSLSRGDIQYF; DNA: TGTGCCAGCAGTTTAAGCAGGGGAGACATTCAGTACTTC; V: TRBV12-3/TRBV12-4; size: many; J: TRBJ2-4; D: -
CDR3: CASSLQQADTQYF; DNA: TGTGCCAGCAGCTTACAGCAGGCAGATACGCAGTATTTT; V: TRBV7-2; size: -; J: TRBJ2-3; D: -
CDR3: CASSYWGEDNEKLFF; DNA: TGCGCCAGCAGCTATTGGGGAGAGGATAATGAAAAACTGTTTTTT; V: TRBV5-1; size: many; J: TRBJ1-4; D: -
CDR3: CASSFRDRAYEQYF; DNA: TGTGCCAGCAGCTTCCGGGACAGAGCCTACGAGCAGTACTTC; V: TRBV7-2; size: many; J: TRBJ2-7; D: TRBD1
CDR3: CASSETPRGGHNEKLFF; DNA: TGTGCCAGCAGTGAAACCCCCCGGGGGGGGCATAATGAAAAACTGTTTTTT; V: TRBV27; size: -; J: TRBJ1-4; D: -
CDR3: CSAGDYGYTF; DNA: TGCAGTGCCGGGGACTATGGCTACACCTTC; V: TRBV20-1; size: few; J: TRBJ1-2; D: -
CDR3: CASSLSWGENTEAFF; DNA: TGTGCCAGCAGCCTCAGCTGGGGGGAGAACACTGAAGCTTTCTTT; V: TRBV3-1; size: few; J: TRBJ1-1; D: -
CDR3: CSANPIGGRRGVNQPQHF; DNA: TGCAGTGCTAATCCAATAGGGGGCAGACGCGGGGTCAATCAGCCCCAGCATTTT; V: TRBV20-1; size: few; J: TRBJ1-5; D: TRBD1
CDR3: CASKLRVGANYGYTF; DNA: TGTGCCAGCAAACTTAGGGTGGGGGCTAACTATGGCTACACCTTC; V: TRBV6-1; size: many; J: TRBJ1-2; D: -
CDR3: CASSQEYGEGYTF; DNA: TGTGCCAGCAGCCAAGAGTATGGCGAGGGCTACACCTTC; V: TRBV4-2; size: few; J: TRBJ1-2; D: -
CDR3: CASSSHRDRDYNQPQHF; DNA: TGTGCCAGCAGTTCCCACCGGGACAGGGACTACAATCAGCCCCAGCATTTT; V: TRBV28; size: many; J: TRBJ1-5; D: TRBD1
CDR3: CASSFYQGSHEQYF; DNA: TGCGCCAGCAGCTTCTACCAGGGTAGCCACGAGCAGTACTTC; V: TRBV5-1; size: -; J: TRBJ2-7; D: -
CDR3: CSAQSRQGARGYTF; DNA: TGCAGTGCACAGTCAAGACAGGGGGCGCGGGGCTACACCTTC; V: TRBV20-1; size: few; J: TRBJ1-2; D: TRBD1
CDR3: CASSVDSGRGTDTQYF; DNA: TGTGCCAGCAGCGTAGATTCGGGACGAGGCACAGATACGCAGTATTTT; V: TRBV9; size: -; J: TRBJ2-3; D: -
CDR3: CASSRGAYTGELFF; DNA: TGTGCCAGCTCGAGGGGTGCATACACCGGGGAGCTGTTTTTT; V: TRBV25-1; size: -; J: TRBJ2-2; D: -
CDR3: CSARGTSGRLAKNIQYF; DNA: TGCAGTGCTAGAGGGACTAGCGGGAGACTAGCCAAAAACATTCAGTACTTC; V: TRBV20-1; size: -; J: TRBJ2-4; D: TRBD2
CDR3: CASKRGGTSFGELFF; DNA: TGTGCCAGCAAACGAGGCGGGACTAGCTTCGGGGAGCTGTTTTTT; V: TRBV6-1; size: few; J: TRBJ2-2; D: TRBD2
CDR3: CASSQDRVERGTNTEAFF; DNA: TGCGCCAGCAGCCAAGATCGCGTCGAGAGAGGAACGAACACTGAAGCTTTCTTT; V: TRBV4-3; size: -; J: TRBJ1-1; D: -
CDR3: CSVEGGNSYEQYF; DNA: TGCAGCGTTGAAGGGGGGAACTCCTACGAGCAGTACTTC; V: TRBV29-1; size: -; J: TRBJ2-7; D: -
CDR3: CASSPNGARGETQYF; DNA: TGTGCCAGTAGTCCCAATGGCGCTCGGGGGGAGACCCAGTACTTC; V: TRBV19; size: few; J: TRBJ2-5; D: -
CDR3: CASTHTGETQYF; DNA: TGTGCCAGCACACATACAGGAGAGACCCAGTACTTC; V: TRBV12-3/TRBV12-4; size: many; J: TRBJ2-5; D: -
CDR3: CASSLPTGSLGTQYF; DNA: TGTGCCAGCAGCTTACCGACAGGGAGTCTTGGGACCCAGTACTTC; V: TRBV7-8; size: many; J: TRBJ2-5; D: TRBD1
CDR3: CSVDDRLNTEAFF; DNA: TGCAGCGTTGACGACAGACTGAACACTGAAGCTTTCTTT; V: TRBV29-1; size: many; J: TRBJ1-1; D: -
CDR3: CASSPAGVKNIQYF; DNA: TGTGCCAGCTCACCTGCAGGGGTTAAAAACATTCAGTACTTC; V: TRBV18; size: many; J: TRBJ2-4; D: -
CDR3: CASSSAELSTGGNYGYTF; DNA: TGTGCCAGCAGCTCGGCCGAGCTGTCGACAGGTGGGAACTATGGCTACACCTTC; V: TRBV7-2; size: many; J: TRBJ1-2; D: -
CDR3: CASSYKGILYTGELFF; DNA: TGTGCCAGCAGTTACAAGGGGATACTATACACCGGGGAGCTGTTTTTT; V: TRBV6-5; size: -; J: TRBJ2-2; D: -
CDR3: CASSYSGQGANGYTF; DNA: TGTGCCAGCAGTTACTCCGGACAGGGGGCTAATGGCTACACCTTC; V: TRBV6-5; size: -; J: TRBJ1-2; D: TRBD1
CDR3: CASAADRGYERYF; DNA: TGTGCCAGCGCCGCGGACAGGGGATACGAGCGGTACTTC; V: TRBV6-1; size: -; J: TRBJ2-7; D: TRBD1
CDR3: CASSRQTDSYNSPLHF; DNA: TGTGCCAGCAGCCGACAGACAGACTCCTATAATTCACCCCTCCACTTT; V: TRBV3-1; size: few; J: TRBJ1-6; D: -
CDR3: CASSPGTSGFEQFF; DNA: TGCGCCAGCAGCCCCGGGACTAGCGGCTTTGAGCAGTTCTTC; V: TRBV5-1; size: -; J: TRBJ2-1; D: TRBD2
CDR3: CASRGAGLSNQPQHF; DNA: TGTGCCAGCCGAGGTGCAGGACTTAGCAATCAGCCCCAGCATTTT; V: TRBV6-1; size: -; J: TRBJ1-5; D: -
CDR3: CASSNRLAGEETQYF; DNA: TGTGCCAGCAGCAACAGACTAGCGGGAGAAGAGACCCAGTACTTC; V: TRBV12-3/TRBV12-4; size: many; J: TRBJ2-5; D: TRBD2
CDR3: CASSYSERTEAFF; DNA: TGTGCCAGCAGTTACTCCGAGAGGACTGAAGCTTTCTTT; V: TRBV6-5; size: -; J: TRBJ1-1; D: -
CDR3: CASSQGGLGLMNTEAFF; DNA: TGTGCCAGCAGCCAAGGTGGGCTTGGATTAATGAACACTGAAGCTTTCTTT; V: TRBV3-1; size: few; J: TRBJ1-1; D: -
CDR3: CSARESGMGEKLFF; DNA: TGCAGTGCTAGAGAATCAGGGATGGGTGAAAAACTGTTTTTT; V: TRBV20-1; size: few; J: TRBJ1-4; D: -
CDR3: CARGQGAEQYF; DNA: TGTGCCAGGGGACAGGGGGCCGAGCAGTACTTC; V: TRBV2; size: many; J: TRBJ2-7; D: TRBD1
CDR3: CASSVNRAGETQYF; DNA: TGTGCCAGCAGTGTAAACAGGGCGGGGGAGACCCAGTACTTC; V: TRBV28; size: many; J: TRBJ2-5; D: -
CDR3: CASSLRQLGNTIYF; DNA: TGTGCCAGCAGTTTGAGACAGCTAGGAAACACCATATATTTT; V: TRBV12-3/TRBV12-4; size: -; J: TRBJ1-3; D: -
CDR3: CASSQSQGLNTEAFF; DNA: TGCGCCAGCAGCCAGTCACAGGGTCTGAACACTGAAGCTTTCTTT; V: TRBV4-1; size: few; J: TRBJ1-1; D: -
CDR3: CASSQDRTGLARF; DNA: TGTGCCAGCAGCCAAGATCGGACAGGCCTTGCCCGTTTT; V: TRBV3-1; size: many; J: TRBJ1-4; D: TRBD1
CDR3: CASRSEGGNQPQHF; DNA: TGTGCCAGCAGGTCGGAAGGGGGCAATCAGCCCCAGCATTTT; V: TRBV2; size: many; J: TRBJ1-5; D: -
CDR3: CASSIILPLPPTNEKLFF; DNA: TGTGCCAGTAGTATCATACTTCCTCTTCCTCCAACTAATGAAAAACTGTTTTTT; V: TRBV19; size: -; J: TRBJ1-4; D: -